The rows below give T cell receptor beta chains drawn from one sample of a study of T cells of healthy individuals. MiXCR, applied by TCRdb to the 5' RACE reads, yields one record per CDR3 protein. The sample lists around 63,000 distinct CDR3 sequences, 15% to 20% occurring once. The source of these receptors is a human donor in good health. Each CDR3 is given with its conserved first and last residue. The order of the fields is clone size, CDR3 length, V gene, J gene, D gene, CDR3 DNA, CDR3 protein. The D gene is left open where the match is weak. A clone size is listed for some rows: how often the clone was seen (once, few, many), or a class if it is expanded.

abundance: NA; len: 15; v_gene: TRBV6-2/TRBV6-3; j_gene: TRBJ2-1; d_gene: NA; CDR3nt: TGTGCCAGCAGTACCCAGAAGGAGGGCCCCAGGGAGCAGTTCTTC; CDR3aa: CASSTQKEGPREQFF
abundance: few; len: 12; v_gene: TRBV3-1; j_gene: TRBJ2-2; d_gene: NA; CDR3nt: TGTGCCAGCAGCCAATCGTACGGGGAGCTGTTTTTT; CDR3aa: CASSQSYGELFF
abundance: few; len: 16; v_gene: TRBV5-1; j_gene: TRBJ2-1; d_gene: TRBD1; CDR3nt: TGCGCCAGCAGCCCGTCGACAGGGGGCTTTCTGAATGAGCAGTTCTTC; CDR3aa: CASSPSTGGFLNEQFF
abundance: many; len: 15; v_gene: TRBV5-4; j_gene: TRBJ2-5; d_gene: NA; CDR3nt: TGTGCCAGCAGCTTAGGGACGGGGGTACAAGAGACCCAGTACTTC; CDR3aa: CASSLGTGVQETQYF
abundance: many; len: 16; v_gene: TRBV20-1; j_gene: TRBJ1-5; d_gene: NA; CDR3nt: TGCAGTGCCCAGAGAGGTCAGGGAGTGAGCAATCAGCCCCAGCATTTT; CDR3aa: CSAQRGQGVSNQPQHF
abundance: few; len: 15; v_gene: TRBV5-6; j_gene: TRBJ1-3; d_gene: NA; CDR3nt: TGTGCCAGCAGCTTGAGACAGACTTTCGGAAACACCATATATTTT; CDR3aa: CASSLRQTFGNTIYF
abundance: many; len: 18; v_gene: TRBV6-5; j_gene: TRBJ2-7; d_gene: NA; CDR3nt: TGTGCCAGCAGTTACTCCCGACAGGGAGGTCGGGGGGGCTACGAGCAGTACTTC; CDR3aa: CASSYSRQGGRGGYEQYF
abundance: NA; len: 15; v_gene: TRBV2; j_gene: TRBJ2-3; d_gene: NA; CDR3nt: TGTGCCAGCAGTACTGGGCTAGCCGGCACAGATACGCAGTATTTT; CDR3aa: CASSTGLAGTDTQYF
abundance: few; len: 15; v_gene: TRBV2; j_gene: TRBJ2-2; d_gene: NA; CDR3nt: TGTGCCAGCAGCCGGGACACCACGAACACCGGGGAGCTGTTTTTT; CDR3aa: CASSRDTTNTGELFF
abundance: many; len: 15; v_gene: TRBV28; j_gene: TRBJ1-3; d_gene: NA; CDR3nt: TGTGCCAGCAGTTCCCCCCCGGGGGTCGGAAACACCATATATTTT; CDR3aa: CASSSPPGVGNTIYF
abundance: few; len: 15; v_gene: TRBV20-1; j_gene: TRBJ2-2; d_gene: NA; CDR3nt: TGCAGTGCTAGAGATCGCAAGAAAAACACCGGGGAGCTGTTTTTT; CDR3aa: CSARDRKKNTGELFF
abundance: NA; len: 13; v_gene: TRBV18; j_gene: TRBJ1-2; d_gene: NA; CDR3nt: TGTGCCAGCTCACCAGGCACTAACTATGGCTACACCTTC; CDR3aa: CASSPGTNYGYTF
abundance: many; len: 15; v_gene: TRBV25-1; j_gene: TRBJ2-3; d_gene: TRBD2; CDR3nt: TGTGCCAGCAGTGAACCTAGCGGGAGCCCAGATACGCAGTATTTT; CDR3aa: CASSEPSGSPDTQYF
abundance: few; len: 13; v_gene: TRBV20-1; j_gene: TRBJ2-7; d_gene: TRBD2; CDR3nt: TGCAGTGCTAAGCGAGCGGGAGGGTACGAGCAGTACTTC; CDR3aa: CSAKRAGGYEQYF
abundance: NA; len: 15; v_gene: TRBV7-9; j_gene: TRBJ1-1; d_gene: TRBD1; CDR3nt: TGTGCCAGCAGCTTCCCGACAGGGTTGAACACTGAAGCTTTCTTT; CDR3aa: CASSFPTGLNTEAFF
abundance: few; len: 12; v_gene: TRBV6-2/TRBV6-3; j_gene: TRBJ2-4; d_gene: NA; CDR3nt: TGTGCCAGCGGGACAAACAAAAACATTCAGTACTTC; CDR3aa: CASGTNKNIQYF
abundance: NA; len: 15; v_gene: TRBV4-2; j_gene: TRBJ1-5; d_gene: NA; CDR3nt: TGTGCCAGCAGCCAAGGCCAAGCCCTAGGACAGCCCCAGCGTTTT; CDR3aa: CASSQGQALGQPQRF
abundance: NA; len: 15; v_gene: TRBV20-1; j_gene: TRBJ2-7; d_gene: TRBD2; CDR3nt: TGCAGTGCTAGTGTCTCGGGGGGTAAGCCCTACGAGCAGTACTTC; CDR3aa: CSASVSGGKPYEQYF
abundance: many; len: 13; v_gene: TRBV18; j_gene: TRBJ2-5; d_gene: TRBD2; CDR3nt: TGTGCCAGCTCACTCTCGGGGGGAGAGACCCAGTACTTC; CDR3aa: CASSLSGGETQYF
abundance: NA; len: 18; v_gene: TRBV4-2; j_gene: TRBJ2-3; d_gene: TRBD2; CDR3nt: TGTGCCAGCAGCCAAGATCCCCCTAGCGGGAGTCCGGCGGATACGCAGTATTTT; CDR3aa: CASSQDPPSGSPADTQYF
abundance: few; len: 16; v_gene: TRBV20-1; j_gene: TRBJ2-7; d_gene: TRBD2; CDR3nt: TGCAGTGCTGACCCGTTGACTAGCGGCCGTCTTGGCGAGCAGTACTTC; CDR3aa: CSADPLTSGRLGEQYF
abundance: few; len: 14; v_gene: TRBV12-3/TRBV12-4; j_gene: TRBJ2-4; d_gene: TRBD1; CDR3nt: TGTGCCAGCAACTCCAGGGGGAGCAAAAACATTCAGTACTTC; CDR3aa: CASNSRGSKNIQYF
abundance: NA; len: 15; v_gene: TRBV10-3; j_gene: TRBJ2-7; d_gene: NA; CDR3nt: TGTGCCATCAGTGGGATATTGGGAAACGAAGGCGAGCAGTACTTC; CDR3aa: CAISGILGNEGEQYF
abundance: NA; len: 15; v_gene: TRBV2; j_gene: TRBJ2-3; d_gene: NA; CDR3nt: TGTGCCAGCAGTGAAGAGGGCCCTCGCACAGATACGCAGTATTTT; CDR3aa: CASSEEGPRTDTQYF
abundance: many; len: 14; v_gene: TRBV14; j_gene: TRBJ1-2; d_gene: NA; CDR3nt: TGTGCCAGCAGCCAAGCCTCGGCTAACTATGGCTACACCTTC; CDR3aa: CASSQASANYGYTF
abundance: NA; len: 13; v_gene: TRBV12-3/TRBV12-4; j_gene: TRBJ2-7; d_gene: NA; CDR3nt: TGTGCCAGCAGTTTAATAGGGGCCCACGAGCAGTACTTC; CDR3aa: CASSLIGAHEQYF
abundance: NA; len: 17; v_gene: TRBV9; j_gene: TRBJ2-3; d_gene: TRBD2; CDR3nt: TGTGCCAGCAGCGCGACCGGGGGGGCCCCCACCACAGATACGCAGTATTTT; CDR3aa: CASSATGGAPTTDTQYF
abundance: few; len: 14; v_gene: TRBV28; j_gene: TRBJ1-2; d_gene: NA; CDR3nt: TGTGCCAGCACCTCCGGCGGAAACCTCTATGGCTACACCTTC; CDR3aa: CASTSGGNLYGYTF
abundance: few; len: 15; v_gene: TRBV12-3/TRBV12-4; j_gene: TRBJ2-1; d_gene: NA; CDR3nt: TGTGCCAGCAGTCCGTTGGGACCCTCCTACAATGAGCAGTTCTTC; CDR3aa: CASSPLGPSYNEQFF
abundance: few; len: 12; v_gene: TRBV24-1; j_gene: TRBJ1-1; d_gene: NA; CDR3nt: TGTGCCTGCCAAGGTATGAACACTGAAGCTTTCTTT; CDR3aa: CACQGMNTEAFF
abundance: many; len: 14; v_gene: TRBV20-1; j_gene: TRBJ2-3; d_gene: NA; CDR3nt: TGCAGTGCTTACTCCAGGGAGAGCACAGATACGCAGTATTTT; CDR3aa: CSAYSRESTDTQYF
abundance: NA; len: 14; v_gene: TRBV6-2/TRBV6-3; j_gene: TRBJ2-7; d_gene: TRBD2; CDR3nt: TGTGCCAGCAGTTTTGCGGGGGAAACCTACGAGCAGTACTTC; CDR3aa: CASSFAGETYEQYF
abundance: NA; len: 15; v_gene: TRBV20-1; j_gene: TRBJ2-1; d_gene: TRBD2; CDR3nt: TGCAGTGCTTTTGCCCCCGCTAGCGGGAACGGGGAGCAGTTCTTC; CDR3aa: CSAFAPASGNGEQFF
abundance: NA; len: 16; v_gene: TRBV7-8; j_gene: TRBJ2-1; d_gene: TRBD1; CDR3nt: TGTGCCAGCAGCTTGGGGACAGGTCCCGGGTACAATGAGCAGTTCTTC; CDR3aa: CASSLGTGPGYNEQFF
abundance: few; len: 13; v_gene: TRBV6-2/TRBV6-3; j_gene: TRBJ2-7; d_gene: TRBD1; CDR3nt: TGTGCCAGCACTTGGGGACAGGTCTACGAGCAGTACTTC; CDR3aa: CASTWGQVYEQYF
abundance: NA; len: 15; v_gene: TRBV7-3; j_gene: TRBJ2-2; d_gene: NA; CDR3nt: TGTGCCAGCAGCGAACCGGGACACTTCACCGGGGAGCTGTTTTTT; CDR3aa: CASSEPGHFTGELFF